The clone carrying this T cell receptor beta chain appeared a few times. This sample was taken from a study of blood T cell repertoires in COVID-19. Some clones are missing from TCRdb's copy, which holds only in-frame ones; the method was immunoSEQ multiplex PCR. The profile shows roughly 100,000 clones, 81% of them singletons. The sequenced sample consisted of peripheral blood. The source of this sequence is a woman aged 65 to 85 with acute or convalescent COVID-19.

The CDR3 region is CASSEWAGTYNEQFF. DNA of the CDR3: TGTGCCAGCAGTGAATGGGCGGGTACCTACAATGAGCAGTTCTTC. The chain recombines TRBV6-1 with TRBJ2-1, with D perhaps TRBD2 (5 bases). V lost 2 bases and J 2 bases, leaving 10 bases between the germline ends. CDR1 and CDR2 (germline): MNHNS, SASEGT. The CDR3 covers 15 residues.